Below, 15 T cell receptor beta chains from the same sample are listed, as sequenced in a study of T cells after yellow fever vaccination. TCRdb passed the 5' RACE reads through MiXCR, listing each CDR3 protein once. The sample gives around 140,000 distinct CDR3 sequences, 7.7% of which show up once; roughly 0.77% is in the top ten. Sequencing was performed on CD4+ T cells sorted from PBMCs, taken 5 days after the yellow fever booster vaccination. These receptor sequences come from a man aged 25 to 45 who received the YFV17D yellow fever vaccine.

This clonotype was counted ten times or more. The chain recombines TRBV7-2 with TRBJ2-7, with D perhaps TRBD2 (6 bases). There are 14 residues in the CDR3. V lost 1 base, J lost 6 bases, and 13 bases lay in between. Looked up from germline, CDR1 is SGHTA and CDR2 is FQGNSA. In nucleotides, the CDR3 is TGTGCCAGCAGCTTAGGAATAGGGAGGCGCGAGCAGTACTTC. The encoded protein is CASSLGIGRREQYF.

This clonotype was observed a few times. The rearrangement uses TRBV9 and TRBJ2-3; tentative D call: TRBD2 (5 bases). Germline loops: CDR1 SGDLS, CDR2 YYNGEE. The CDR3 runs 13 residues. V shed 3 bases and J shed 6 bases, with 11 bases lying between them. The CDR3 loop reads CASSARIADTQYF. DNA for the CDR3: TGTGCCAGCAGCGCCAGGATAGCGGATACGCAGTATTTT.

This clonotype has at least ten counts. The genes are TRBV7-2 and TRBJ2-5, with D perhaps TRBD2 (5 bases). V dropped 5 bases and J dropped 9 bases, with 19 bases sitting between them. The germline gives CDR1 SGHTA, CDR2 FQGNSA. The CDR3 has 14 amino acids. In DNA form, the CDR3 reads TGTGCCAGCAGCCTCCAAGGACTGAATTCGGCCCAGTACTTC. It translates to CASSLQGLNSAQYF.

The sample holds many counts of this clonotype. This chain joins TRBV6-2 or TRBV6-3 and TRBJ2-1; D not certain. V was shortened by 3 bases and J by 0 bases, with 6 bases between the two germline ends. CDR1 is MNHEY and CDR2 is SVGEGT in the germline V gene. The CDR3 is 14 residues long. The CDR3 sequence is CASSYSRSYNEQFF. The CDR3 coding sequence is TGTGCCAGCAGTTATAGTCGCTCCTACAATGAGCAGTTCTTC.

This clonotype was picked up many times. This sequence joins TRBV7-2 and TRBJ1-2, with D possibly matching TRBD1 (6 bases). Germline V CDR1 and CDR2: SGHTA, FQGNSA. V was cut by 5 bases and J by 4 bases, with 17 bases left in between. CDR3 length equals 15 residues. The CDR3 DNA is TGTGCCAGCAGCGCCAACGGGGGCGGTAGCTATGGCTACACCTTC. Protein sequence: CASSANGGGSYGYTF.

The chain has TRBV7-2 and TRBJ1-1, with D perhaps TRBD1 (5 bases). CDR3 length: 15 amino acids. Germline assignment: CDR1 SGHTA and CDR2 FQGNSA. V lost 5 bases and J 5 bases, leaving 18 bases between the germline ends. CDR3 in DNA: TGTGCCAGCAGCACCCGTGGGGGGGGTTTTACTGAAGCTTTCTTT. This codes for CASSTRGGGFTEAFF.

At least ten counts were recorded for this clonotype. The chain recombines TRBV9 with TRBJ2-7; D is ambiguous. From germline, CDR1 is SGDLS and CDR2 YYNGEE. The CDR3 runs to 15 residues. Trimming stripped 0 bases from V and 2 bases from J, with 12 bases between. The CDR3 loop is CASSVDGRSPYEQYF. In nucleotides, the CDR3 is TGTGCCAGCAGCGTAGATGGCCGGTCCCCCTACGAGCAGTACTTC.

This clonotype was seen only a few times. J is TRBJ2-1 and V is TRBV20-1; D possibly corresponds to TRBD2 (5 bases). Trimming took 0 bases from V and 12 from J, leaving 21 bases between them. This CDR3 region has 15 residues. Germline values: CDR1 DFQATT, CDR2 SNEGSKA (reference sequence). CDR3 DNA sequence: TGCAGTGCTAGAGATCCCTCCGGGCCGACCGAGGGGCAGTTCTTC. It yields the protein CSARDPSGPTEGQFF.

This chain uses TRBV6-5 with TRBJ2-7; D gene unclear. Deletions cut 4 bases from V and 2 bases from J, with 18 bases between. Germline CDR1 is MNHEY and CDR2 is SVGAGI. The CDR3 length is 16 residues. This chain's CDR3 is CASSSPHGGSAYEQYF. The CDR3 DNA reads TGTGCCAGCAGTTCCCCCCACGGCGGAAGCGCCTACGAGCAGTACTTC.

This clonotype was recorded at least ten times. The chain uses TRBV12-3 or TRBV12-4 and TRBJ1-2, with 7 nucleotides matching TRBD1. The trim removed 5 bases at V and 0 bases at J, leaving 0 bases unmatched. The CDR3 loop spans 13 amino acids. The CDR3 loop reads CASSTGANYGYTF. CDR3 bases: TGTGCCAGCAGTACAGGGGCTAACTATGGCTACACCTTC.

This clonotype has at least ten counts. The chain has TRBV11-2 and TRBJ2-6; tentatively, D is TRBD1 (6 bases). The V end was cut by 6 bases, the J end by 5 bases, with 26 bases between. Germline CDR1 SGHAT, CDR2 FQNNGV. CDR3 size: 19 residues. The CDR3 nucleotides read TGTGCCAGCAGTAGGTCTGGGGACACTCGAAACCCCTGGGCCAACGTCCTGACTTTC. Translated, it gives CASSRSGDTRNPWANVLTF.

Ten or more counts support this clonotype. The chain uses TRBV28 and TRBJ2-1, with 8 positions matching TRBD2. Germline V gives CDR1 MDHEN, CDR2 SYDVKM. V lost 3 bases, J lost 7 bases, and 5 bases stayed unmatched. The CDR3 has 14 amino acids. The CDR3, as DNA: TGTGCCAGCAGTTTCGGGGGGGCTCTAAATGAGCAGTTCTTC. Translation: CASSFGGALNEQFF.

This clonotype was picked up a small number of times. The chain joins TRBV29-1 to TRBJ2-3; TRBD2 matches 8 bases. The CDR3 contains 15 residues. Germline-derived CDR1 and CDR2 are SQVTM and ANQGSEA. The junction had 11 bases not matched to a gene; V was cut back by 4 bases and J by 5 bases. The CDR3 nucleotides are TGCAGCGTTGCGGGAACTAGCGGAGCGAAAGATACGCAGTATTTT. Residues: CSVAGTSGAKDTQYF.

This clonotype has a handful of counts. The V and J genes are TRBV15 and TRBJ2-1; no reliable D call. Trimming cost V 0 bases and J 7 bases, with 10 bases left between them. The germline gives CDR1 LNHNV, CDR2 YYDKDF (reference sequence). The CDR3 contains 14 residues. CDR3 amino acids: CATSRDRRTNEQFF. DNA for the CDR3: TGTGCCACCAGCAGAGATAGGCGTACGAATGAGCAGTTCTTC.

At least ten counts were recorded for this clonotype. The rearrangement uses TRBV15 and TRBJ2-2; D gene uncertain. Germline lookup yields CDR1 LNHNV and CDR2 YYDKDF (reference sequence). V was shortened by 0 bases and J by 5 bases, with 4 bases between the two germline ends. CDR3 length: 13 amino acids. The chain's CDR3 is CATSREKTGELFF. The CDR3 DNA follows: TGTGCCACCAGCAGAGAAAAAACCGGGGAGCTGTTTTTT.